The rows below give T cell receptor beta chains drawn from one sample of a study of T cells in narcolepsy. TCRdb's copy holds only in-frame clones and misses some; the assay was immunoSEQ multiplex PCR. Here the sample spans about 24,000 clones, 55% to 80% being singletons. Sequencing used memory (CD45RA-) CD4+ T cells from blood. The origin of the receptors is a human donor in good health. The CDR3 runs from the conserved cysteine through the conserved F or W. Each record gives: D gene, V gene, J gene, clone size, CDR3 protein, CDR3 DNA. The D gene is left open where the match is weak. Size is stated for part of the rows, as once, few or many counts, or as a class when the clone is expanded.

-	TRBV9	TRBJ1-6	-	CASRVAYSSYNSPLHF	TGTGCCAGCAGGGTGGCCTACAGCTCCTATAATTCACCCCTCCACTTT
-	TRBV7-8	TRBJ2-1	-	CASSLQGRPFF	TGTGCCAGCAGCTTACAGGGCCGTCCGTTCTTC
TRBD1	TRBV10-2	TRBJ1-2	-	CASSPGTGAGGYTF	TGCGCCAGCAGTCCCGGGACAGGGGCAGGCGGCTACACCTTC
-	TRBV28	TRBJ1-6	-	CASSLAKLSSPLHF	TGTGCCAGCAGTTTGGCCAAACTTAGTTCACCCCTCCACTTT
TRBD2	TRBV6-6	TRBJ2-7	few	CASSLPIAGRTYEQYF	TGTGCCAGCAGTTTACCCATAGCGGGCCGGACTTACGAGCAGTACTTC
TRBD1	TRBV2	TRBJ2-7	few	CASGLGRGSSEQYF	TGTGCCAGCGGGCTCGGCAGGGGGTCTAGCGAGCAGTACTTC
TRBD2	TRBV5-1	TRBJ2-2	-	CASSPRSGANTGELFF	TGCGCCAGCAGTCCCCGTAGCGGGGCCAACACCGGGGAGCTGTTTTTT
-	TRBV6-5	TRBJ2-7	-	CASSRPTYEQYF	TGTGCCAGCAGCCGACCAACCTACGAGCAGTACTTC
-	TRBV7-2	TRBJ1-2	-	CASSFEGYGYTF	TGTGCCAGCAGCTTTGAGGGCTATGGCTACACCTTC
-	TRBV4-3	TRBJ1-6	few	CASSQGSTGGSPLHF	TGCGCCAGCAGCCAGGGCTCTACCGGGGGTTCACCCCTCCACTTT
-	TRBV7-2	TRBJ2-7	few	CASSSNRAAYEQYF	TGTGCCAGCAGCTCCAACAGGGCAGCCTACGAGCAGTACTTC
-	TRBV11-2	TRBJ2-2	-	CASSLGGVGETGELFF	TGTGCCAGCAGCTTGGGGGGCGTTGGCGAGACCGGGGAGCTGTTTTTT
TRBD1	TRBV19	TRBJ1-6	-	CASSTRDSKVSPLHF	TGTGCCAGTAGTACCCGGGACAGTAAGGTATCACCCCTCCACTTT
TRBD1	TRBV4-2	TRBJ2-7	few	CASSQENRGRYEQYF	TGTGCCAGCAGCCAAGAGAACAGGGGGAGATACGAGCAGTACTTC
TRBD1	TRBV5-5	TRBJ1-4	-	CASSPGQGREKLFF	TGTGCCAGCAGCCCGGGACAGGGAAGGGAAAAACTGTTTTTT
-	TRBV7-2	TRBJ1-6	-	CASSAPQRNSPLHF	TGTGCCAGCAGCGCTCCCCAGAGGAATTCACCCCTCCACTTT
-	TRBV5-1	TRBJ1-3	few	CASSLAGSSGNTIYF	TGCGCCAGCAGCTTGGCTGGCTCCTCTGGAAACACCATATATTTT
-	TRBV6-1	TRBJ2-5	medium-sized	CASREGSAKETQYF	TGTGCCAGCAGGGAAGGTAGCGCTAAAGAGACCCAGTACTTC
-	TRBV19	TRBJ2-4	few	CASSPAVGGAMRYF	TGTGCCAGTAGTCCAGCCGTTGGTGGGGCTATGAGGTACTTC
TRBD1	TRBV5-4	TRBJ1-2	few	CASSPRDRGSNGYTF	TGTGCCAGCAGCCCCCGGGACAGGGGAAGTAATGGCTACACCTTC
-	TRBV6-5	TRBJ2-5	-	CASRTRETQYF	TGTGCCAGCAGAACCCGGGAGACCCAGTACTTC
-	TRBV27	TRBJ1-5	few	CASSLGRGTQPQHF	TGTGCCAGCAGTTTGGGCAGAGGAACTCAGCCCCAGCATTTT
-	TRBV27	TRBJ2-3	few	CASSQRNRDTQYF	TGTGCCAGCAGCCAACGCAACAGGGATACGCAGTATTTT
-	TRBV5-1	TRBJ2-1	-	CASSLVRNEQFF	TGCGCCAGCAGCTTGGTTAGGAATGAGCAGTTCTTC
TRBD1	TRBV28	TRBJ2-7	few	CASRGQGDLNEQYF	TGTGCATCCCGGGGACAGGGGGATTTGAACGAGCAGTACTTC
-	TRBV7-2	TRBJ2-2	once	CASSSEGRGAGELFF	TGTGCCAGCAGCTCAGAGGGCAGGGGCGCCGGGGAGCTGTTTTTT
TRBD2	TRBV27	TRBJ2-1	-	CASSPLAGGRDEQFF	TGTGCCAGCAGTCCACTAGCGGGAGGCCGCGATGAGCAGTTCTTC
TRBD1	TRBV9	TRBJ1-4	once	CASSVGSLGGDGEKLFF	TGTGCCAGCAGCGTAGGGTCCCTAGGGGGCGATGGAGAAAAACTGTTTTTT
-	TRBV7-2	TRBJ2-1	-	CASSYPFGEQFF	TGTGCCAGCAGCTACCCATTCGGTGAGCAGTTCTTC
-	TRBV5-1	TRBJ2-1	-	CASRLAGKSNNEQFF	TGCGCCAGCAGACTAGCAGGGAAATCGAACAATGAGCAGTTCTTC
-	TRBV19	TRBJ2-3	once	CASSITPDTQYF	TGTGCCAGTAGTATTACCCCAGATACGCAGTATTTT
-	TRBV5-4	TRBJ2-5	-	CASSKKGQQGETQYF	TGTGCCAGCAGCAAAAAAGGACAGCAAGGGGAGACCCAGTACTTC
-	TRBV5-5	TRBJ2-7	-	CASRRPDRYEQYF	TGTGCCAGCAGACGACCTGACAGGTACGAGCAGTACTTC
-	TRBV11-2	TRBJ1-4	few	CASSHSEEKLFF	TGTGCCAGCAGCCATAGCGAGGAAAAACTGTTTTTT
-	TRBV5-1	TRBJ1-2	few	CASSLEVGNYGYTF	TGCGCCAGCAGCTTGGAGGTCGGGAACTATGGCTACACCTTC
-	TRBV28	TRBJ1-2	once	CASSSSKRGYTF	TGTGCCAGCAGTTCCTCCAAGAGGGGCTACACCTTC
-	TRBV4-1	TRBJ2-1	-	CASSQDFRTYNEQFF	TGCGCCAGCAGCCAAGATTTTCGGACATACAATGAGCAGTTCTTC
-	TRBV6-6	TRBJ1-1	few	CASKGLIEAFF	TGTGCCAGCAAGGGACTGATTGAAGCTTTCTTT
-	TRBV6-6	TRBJ2-7	-	CASSLQPPSSYEQYF	TGTGCCAGCAGCCTTCAACCCCCGAGCTCCTACGAGCAGTACTTC
TRBD2	TRBV6-5	TRBJ2-6	-	CASSRAGAGANVLTF	TGTGCCAGCAGTAGAGCGGGAGCCGGGGCCAACGTCCTGACTTTC
TRBD1	TRBV19	TRBJ1-5	-	CASSETAGQRYSNQPQHF	TGTGCCAGTAGTGAAACTGCGGGACAGAGATATAGCAATCAGCCCCAGCATTTT
-	TRBV19	TRBJ1-4	-	CASSPGAWGEKLFF	TGTGCCAGTAGTCCAGGGGCGTGGGGTGAAAAACTGTTTTTT
-	TRBV5-6	TRBJ2-7	-	CASSSGYEQYF	TGTGCCAGCAGCTCTGGCTACGAGCAGTACTTC
TRBD2	TRBV2	TRBJ2-5	-	CASTSAGGQTQYF	TGTGCCAGCACCAGTGCGGGGGGACAGACCCAGTACTTC
-	TRBV6-1	TRBJ1-4	few	CASRNGGSGEKLFF	TGTGCCAGCAGGAACGGGGGCAGCGGTGAAAAACTGTTTTTT
-	TRBV12-5	TRBJ1-2	-	CASGPKVSGGYTF	TGTGCTAGTGGCCCGAAGGTATCGGGGGGCTACACCTTC
TRBD2	TRBV6-1	TRBJ2-1	-	CASNPGRASYNEQFF	TGTGCCAGCAACCCGGGGAGGGCCTCCTACAATGAGCAGTTCTTC
-	TRBV5-1	TRBJ2-7	-	CASSLDSSTYEQYF	TGCGCCAGCAGCTTGGACAGCTCGACCTACGAGCAGTACTTC
TRBD2	TRBV19	TRBJ2-3	-	CASKRTSGSTGDTQYF	TGTGCCAGTAAAAGGACTAGCGGGAGCACCGGGGATACGCAGTATTTT
TRBD1	TRBV4-1	TRBJ2-5	-	CASSQEGTGALETQYF	TGCGCCAGCAGCCAAGAGGGGACAGGGGCGCTGGAGACCCAGTACTTC
TRBD1	TRBV7-2	TRBJ1-5	-	CASSPGQGENQPQHF	TGTGCCAGCAGCCCCGGACAGGGAGAAAATCAGCCCCAGCATTTT
TRBD2	TRBV28	TRBJ2-7	few	CASSLGGAGGYYEQYF	TGTGCCAGCAGTTTAGGGGGAGCGGGAGGGTACTACGAGCAGTACTTC
-	TRBV28	TRBJ2-5	-	CASSSAVGPAGSQYF	TGTGCCAGCAGCTCCGCCGTCGGACCAGCAGGGTCCCAGTACTTC
-	TRBV5-1	TRBJ2-5	-	CASSLRTVGATQEETQYF	TGCGCCAGCAGCCTTCGAACTGTCGGGGCGACCCAGGAGGAGACCCAGTACTTC
-	TRBV28	TRBJ2-7	few	CASSLPGTAREQYF	TGTGCCAGCAGTTTGCCGGGGACGGCTCGGGAGCAGTACTTC
TRBD2	TRBV29-1	TRBJ2-1	-	CSVEDPGAGGYTEQFF	TGCAGCGTTGAAGATCCGGGCGCGGGGGGCTATACTGAACAGTTCTTC
TRBD1	TRBV7-2	TRBJ2-1	-	CASSAPGGSPGEQFF	TGTGCCAGCAGCGCCCCAGGGGGCTCTCCCGGTGAGCAGTTCTTC
-	TRBV7-8	TRBJ2-2	once	CASRPDLNTGELFF	TGTGCCAGCAGGCCTGACTTGAACACCGGGGAGCTGTTTTTT
-	TRBV27	TRBJ2-7	-	CASSLSMRSRPGSSYEQYF	TGTGCCAGCAGTTTATCGATGCGGTCCCGGCCAGGGAGCTCCTACGAGCAGTACTTC
-	TRBV6-5	TRBJ2-7	few	CASKGRASSYEQYF	TGTGCCAGTAAAGGACGGGCGTCCTCCTACGAGCAGTACTTC